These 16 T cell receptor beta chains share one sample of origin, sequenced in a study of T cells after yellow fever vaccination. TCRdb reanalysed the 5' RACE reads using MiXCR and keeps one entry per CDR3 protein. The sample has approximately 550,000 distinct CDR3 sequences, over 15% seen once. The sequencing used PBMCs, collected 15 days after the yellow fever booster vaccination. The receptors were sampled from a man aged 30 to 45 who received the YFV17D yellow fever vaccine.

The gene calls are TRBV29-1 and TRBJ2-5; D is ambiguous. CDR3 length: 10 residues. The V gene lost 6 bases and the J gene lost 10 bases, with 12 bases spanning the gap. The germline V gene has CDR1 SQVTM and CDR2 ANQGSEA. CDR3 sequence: CSVWGVGQYF. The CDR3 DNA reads TGCAGCGTCTGGGGTGTGGGCCAGTACTTC.

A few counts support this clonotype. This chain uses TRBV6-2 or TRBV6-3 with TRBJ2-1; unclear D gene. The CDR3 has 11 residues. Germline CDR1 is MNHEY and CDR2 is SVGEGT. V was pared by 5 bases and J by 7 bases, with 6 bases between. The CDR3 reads CASSNVNEQFF. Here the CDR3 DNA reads TGTGCCAGCAGTAATGTGAATGAGCAGTTCTTC.

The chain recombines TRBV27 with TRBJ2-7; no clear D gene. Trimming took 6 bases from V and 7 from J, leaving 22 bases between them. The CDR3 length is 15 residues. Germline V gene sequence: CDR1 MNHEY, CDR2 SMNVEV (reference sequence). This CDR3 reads CASSPRPDNDGEQYF. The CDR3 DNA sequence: TGTGCCAGCAGCCCCCGCCCCGACAATGATGGAGAGCAGTACTTC.

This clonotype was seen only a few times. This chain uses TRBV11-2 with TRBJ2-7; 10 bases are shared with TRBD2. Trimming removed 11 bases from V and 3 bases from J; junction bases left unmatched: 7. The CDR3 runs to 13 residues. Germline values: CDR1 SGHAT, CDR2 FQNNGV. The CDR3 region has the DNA TGTGCCCATAAGCGGGAGGGTCTCTACGAGCAGTACTTC. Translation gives CAHKREGLYEQYF.

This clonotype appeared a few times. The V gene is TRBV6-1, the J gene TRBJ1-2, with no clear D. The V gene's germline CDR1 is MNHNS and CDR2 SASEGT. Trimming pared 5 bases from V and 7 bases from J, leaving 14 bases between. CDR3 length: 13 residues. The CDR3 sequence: CASSRLGPGGYTF. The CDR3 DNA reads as TGTGCCAGCAGTCGACTTGGGCCCGGTGGCTACACCTTC.

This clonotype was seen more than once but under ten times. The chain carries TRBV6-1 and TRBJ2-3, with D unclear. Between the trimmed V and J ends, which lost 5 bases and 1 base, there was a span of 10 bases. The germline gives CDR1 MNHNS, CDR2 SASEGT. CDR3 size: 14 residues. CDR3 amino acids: CASSLGWGTDTQYF. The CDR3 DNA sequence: TGTGCCAGCAGTCTAGGATGGGGCACAGATACGCAGTATTTT.

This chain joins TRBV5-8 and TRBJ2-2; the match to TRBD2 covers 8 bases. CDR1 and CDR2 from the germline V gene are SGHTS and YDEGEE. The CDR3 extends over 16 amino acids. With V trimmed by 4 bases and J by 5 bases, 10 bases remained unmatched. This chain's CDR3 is CASSPRVAGKTGELFF. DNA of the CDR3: TGTGCCAGCAGCCCACGGGTAGCGGGAAAGACCGGGGAGCTGTTTTTT.

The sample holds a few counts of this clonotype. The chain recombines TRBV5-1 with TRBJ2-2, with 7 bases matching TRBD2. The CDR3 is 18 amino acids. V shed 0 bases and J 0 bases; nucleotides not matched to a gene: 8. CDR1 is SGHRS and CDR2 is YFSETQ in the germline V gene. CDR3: CASSLAKMSGTNTGELFF. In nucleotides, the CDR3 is TGCGCCAGCAGCTTGGCCAAGATGAGCGGGACGAACACCGGGGAGCTGTTTTTT.

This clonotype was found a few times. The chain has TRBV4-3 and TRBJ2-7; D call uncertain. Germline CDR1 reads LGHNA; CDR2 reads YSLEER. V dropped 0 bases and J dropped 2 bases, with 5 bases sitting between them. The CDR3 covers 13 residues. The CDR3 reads CASSQEPAYEQYF. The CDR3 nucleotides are TGCGCCAGCAGCCAAGAACCCGCCTACGAGCAGTACTTC.

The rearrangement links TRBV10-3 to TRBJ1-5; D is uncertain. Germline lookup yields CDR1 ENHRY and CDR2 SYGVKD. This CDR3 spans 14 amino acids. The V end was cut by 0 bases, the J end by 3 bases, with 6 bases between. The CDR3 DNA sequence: TGTGCCATCAGTGAGTCTTTTAACAATCAGCCCCAGCATTTT. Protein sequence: CAISESFNNQPQHF.

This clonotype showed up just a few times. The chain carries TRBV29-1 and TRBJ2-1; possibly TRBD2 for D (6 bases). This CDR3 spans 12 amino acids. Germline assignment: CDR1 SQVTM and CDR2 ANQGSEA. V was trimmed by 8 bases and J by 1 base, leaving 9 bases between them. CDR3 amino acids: CSPGTSYNEQFF. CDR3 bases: TGCAGCCCCGGGACTTCCTACAATGAGCAGTTCTTC.

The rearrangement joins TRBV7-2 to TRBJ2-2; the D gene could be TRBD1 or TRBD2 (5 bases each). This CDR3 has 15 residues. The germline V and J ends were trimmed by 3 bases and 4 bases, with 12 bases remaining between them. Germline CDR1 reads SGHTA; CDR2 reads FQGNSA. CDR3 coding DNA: TGTGCCAGCAGCTTTGGGGGTTCCGCCACCGGGGAGCTGTTTTTT. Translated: CASSFGGSATGELFF.

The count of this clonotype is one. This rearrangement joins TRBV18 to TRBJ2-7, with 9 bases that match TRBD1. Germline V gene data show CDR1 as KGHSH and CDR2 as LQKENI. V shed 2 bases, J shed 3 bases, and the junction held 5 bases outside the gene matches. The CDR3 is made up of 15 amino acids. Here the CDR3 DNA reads TGTGCCAGCTCACCAAATCCGGGACAGGGCTACGAGCAGTACTTC. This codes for CASSPNPGQGYEQYF.

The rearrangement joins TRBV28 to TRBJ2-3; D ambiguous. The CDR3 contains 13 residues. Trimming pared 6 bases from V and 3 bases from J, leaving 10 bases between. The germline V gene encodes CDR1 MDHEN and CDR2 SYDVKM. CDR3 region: CASSPYNTDTQYF. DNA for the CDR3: TGTGCCAGCAGCCCCTACAATACAGATACGCAGTATTTT.

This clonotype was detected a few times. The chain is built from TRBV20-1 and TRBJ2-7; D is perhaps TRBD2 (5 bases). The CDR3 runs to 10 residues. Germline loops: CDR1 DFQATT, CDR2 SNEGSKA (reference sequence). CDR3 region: CSAGPREQYF. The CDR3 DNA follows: TGCAGCGCGGGCCCCCGCGAGCAGTACTTC.

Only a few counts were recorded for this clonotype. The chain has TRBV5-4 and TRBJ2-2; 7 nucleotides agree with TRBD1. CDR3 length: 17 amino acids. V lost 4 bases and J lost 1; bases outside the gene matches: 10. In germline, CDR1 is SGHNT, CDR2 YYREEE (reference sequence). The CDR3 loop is CASSRDRVDVNTGELFF. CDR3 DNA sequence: TGTGCCAGCAGCCGAGACAGGGTAGATGTGAACACCGGGGAGCTGTTTTTT.